These 22 T cell receptor beta chains came from one sample sequenced in a study of T cell responses to AZD1222 COVID-19 vaccine. The method was immunoSEQ multiplex PCR; TCRdb's version includes in-frame clones alone and lacks a portion of them. The sample yields over 110,000 clones, around 94% seen once. The sequencing used peripheral blood, collected 28 days after the second AZD1222 dose. The source is an adult who received the AZD1222 COVID-19 vaccine.

This chain connects TRBV4-3 to TRBJ1-1, with no clear D. Trimming pared 2 bases from V and 4 bases from J, leaving 8 bases between. CDR3 length equals 13 residues. In germline, CDR1 is LGHNA, CDR2 YSLEER. DNA of the CDR3: TGCGCCAGCAGCCAAACGGCAGTCACTGAAGCTTTCTTT. Translating gives CASSQTAVTEAFF.

J is TRBJ2-2 and V is TRBV10-3; TRBD1 is a possible D gene (6 bases). There are 14 residues in the CDR3. Germline V CDR1 and CDR2: ENHRY, SYGVKD. With 10 bases removed from V and 5 bases from J, the gap between germline ends came to 17 bases. The CDR3 spells CATDPGTSTGELFF. As DNA, the CDR3 is TGTGCCACCGATCCCGGGACAAGTACCGGGGAGCTGTTTTTT.

The chain combines TRBV27 with TRBJ2-5, with 9 bases that match TRBD1. This CDR3 is built from 17 residues. Germline V gives CDR1 MNHEY, CDR2 SMNVEV (reference sequence). Trimming cost V 5 bases and J 5 bases; bases outside gene matches: 15. The CDR3 nucleotides read TGTGCCAGCAGTCCCCTCTTGGTGACAGGGGGTAGGGAGACCCAGTACTTC. This sequence encodes CASSPLLVTGGRETQYF.

The gene calls are TRBV3-1 (or the pseudogene TRBV3-2) and TRBJ1-5; D unresolved. CDR3 size: 15 residues. Trimming cost V 2 bases and J 5 bases, with 13 bases left between them. Germline values: CDR1 LGHDT, CDR2 YNNKEL (reference sequence). The CDR3 sequence is CASSQSPRSDQPQHF. The CDR3 DNA sequence: TGTGCCAGCAGCCAATCTCCCCGGAGCGATCAGCCCCAGCATTTT.

The chain carries TRBV11-3 and TRBJ2-1, with 8 bases aligning to TRBD1. The J segment lost 8 bases and the V segment lost 1 base, leaving 4 bases of the junction unmatched. From germline, CDR1 is SGHNT and CDR2 YENEEA. The CDR3 totals 14 residues. CDR3 nucleotide sequence: TGTGCCAGCAGCTTAGGATCAGGGGGCGATGAGCAGTTCTTC. This encodes CASSLGSGGDEQFF.

The chain joins TRBV19 to TRBJ2-2; 8 positions match TRBD2. CDR1 and CDR2 (germline): LNHDA, SQIVND (reference sequence). After removal of 7 bases from V and 4 bases from J, the junction contained 11 bases not matched to a gene. This CDR3 is 16 amino acids long. CDR3 nucleotides: TGTGCCAGTACCATTCCGGGGGGGCGAGGCACCGGGGAGCTGTTTTTT. As protein: CASTIPGGRGTGELFF.

The CDR3 DNA reads as TGTGCCAGTAGTGTATACACAGGTCGCTCCTACAATGAGCAGTTCTTC. Its protein product is CASSVYTGRSYNEQFF. The chain links TRBV19 to TRBJ2-1, with a weak D call TRBD1 (5 bases). Germline V gene sequence: CDR1 LNHDA, CDR2 SQIVND (reference sequence). This CDR3 contains 16 residues. Trimming removed 5 bases from V and 0 bases from J, with 14 bases in between.

This clone appeared a single time. The V and J genes are TRBV18 and TRBJ1-5; no firm D call. CDR1 KGHSH and CDR2 LQKENI come from the germline V gene. The CDR3 runs to 15 residues. Trimming took 4 bases from V and 7 from J, leaving 17 bases between them. The chain's CDR3 is CASSQEVGILQPQHF. The CDR3 nucleotides are TGTGCCAGCTCACAAGAGGTCGGGATTCTGCAGCCCCAGCATTTT.

The J gene is TRBJ1-1, the V gene TRBV30; D is perhaps TRBD1 (5 bases). CDR3 size: 12 residues. Germline V gives CDR1 GTSNPN, CDR2 SVGIG (reference sequence). V gave up 3 bases and J gave up 1 base, with 6 bases separating them. The CDR3 sequence is CAWRRGNTEAFF. CDR3 bases: TGTGCCTGGAGGAGGGGGAACACTGAAGCTTTCTTT.

The genes are TRBV27 and TRBJ1-1; D is possibly TRBD1 (6 bases). The CDR3 has 14 amino acids. V lost 4 bases and J lost 6, with 15 bases in between. Germline-derived CDR1 and CDR2 are MNHEY and SMNVEV (reference sequence). The CDR3 region is CASSSNTGTAEAFF. The CDR3 DNA reads TGTGCCAGCAGTTCGAATACAGGGACCGCTGAAGCTTTCTTT.

The chain employs TRBV4-1 and TRBJ1-1; a possible D gene is TRBD1 (5 bases). Germline CDR1 reads MGHRA; CDR2 reads YSYEKL. V dropped 1 base and J dropped 7 bases, with 10 bases sitting between them. CDR3 size: 13 residues. CDR3 DNA sequence: TGCGCCAGCAGCCAAGGGACAAGAGTTGAAGCTTTCTTT. It specifies CASSQGTRVEAFF.

This sequence joins TRBV27 and TRBJ2-7; the D gene is possibly TRBD1 (6 bases). The CDR3 extends over 16 amino acids. Trimming took 1 base from V and 2 from J, leaving 15 bases between them. CDR1 MNHEY and CDR2 SMNVEV come from the germline V gene (reference sequence). CDR3 sequence reads: CASSLLRGGFTYEQYF. The DNA for the CDR3 is TGTGCCAGCAGTTTATTGAGAGGGGGTTTTACCTACGAGCAGTACTTC.

The V and J genes are TRBV19 and TRBJ1-6; D is unclear. V lost 3 bases to trimming and J lost 7 bases, with 13 bases between them. The CDR3 is 15 amino acids. Germline CDR1 reads LNHDA; CDR2 reads SQIVND (reference sequence). The CDR3 region is CASSILRQGNSPLHF. The CDR3 DNA is TGTGCCAGTAGTATTCTGAGACAAGGGAATTCACCCCTCCACTTT.

This chain uses TRBV24-1 with TRBJ2-5; 7 nucleotides agree with TRBD1. CDR3 length equals 13 residues. The germline CDR1 and CDR2 sequences are KGHDR and SFDVKD. V lost 10 bases, J lost 2 bases, and 6 bases stayed unmatched. The CDR3 sequence is CATSPGGQETQYF. CDR3 nucleotides: TGTGCCACGTCTCCAGGGGGTCAAGAGACCCAGTACTTC.

The rearrangement uses TRBV19 and TRBJ1-2, with unresolved D. Trimming cost V 4 bases and J 4 bases, with 10 bases left between them. Per the germline V gene, CDR1 is LNHDA and CDR2 is SQIVND (reference sequence). This CDR3 spans 13 amino acids. CDR3 region: CASSTSPSYGYTF. In DNA, the CDR3 is TGTGCCAGTAGTACCTCCCCGAGCTATGGCTACACCTTC.

V usage is TRBV27 and J usage is TRBJ2-7; D ambiguous. Trimming took off 4 bases at V and 4 bases at J, with 11 bases between the two ends. CDR1 and CDR2 from the germline V gene are MNHEY and SMNVEV (reference sequence). The CDR3 contains 13 residues. This CDR3 reads CASSYGRHYEQYV. Here the CDR3 DNA reads TGTGCCAGCAGTTACGGCAGGCATTACGAGCAGTACGTC.

CDR3 loop: CASKPPGQGNEKLFF. The CDR3 bases are TGTGCCAGCAAACCGCCGGGACAGGGGAATGAAAAACTGTTTTTT. V gene TRBV2 combines with J gene TRBJ1-4; 10 nucleotides match TRBD1. J was trimmed by 5 bases and V by 7 bases; bases with no gene match: 7. This CDR3 is 15 amino acids long. Looked up from germline, CDR1 is SNHLY and CDR2 is FYNNEI.

V usage is TRBV10-3 and J usage is TRBJ1-1; D gene unclear. V was pared by 3 bases and J by 0 bases, with 8 bases between. CDR1 ENHRY and CDR2 SYGVKD come from the germline V gene. The CDR3 has 14 residues. The CDR3 reads CAISDQNMNTEAFF. In DNA form, the CDR3 reads TGTGCCATCAGTGATCAGAACATGAACACTGAAGCTTTCTTT.

This chain uses TRBV19 with TRBJ2-2, with D hard to call. The CDR3 contains 14 residues. Deletions cut 1 base from V and 8 bases from J, with 11 bases between. CDR1 is LNHDA and CDR2 is SQIVND in the germline V gene (reference sequence). In DNA form, the CDR3 reads TGTGCCAGTAGTATAGTAGGGCTCGGAGGGGAGCTGTTTTTT. It encodes CASSIVGLGGELFF. The full variable domain, completed using reference TRBV19 and TRBJ2-2, is DGGITQSPKYLFRKEGQNVTLSCEQNLNHDAMYWYRQDPGQGLRLIYYSQIVNDFQKGDIAEGYSVSREKKESFPLTVTSAQKNPTAFYLCASSIVGLGGELFFGEGSRLTVL.

CDR3 sequence reads: CASSIDIPYPRNEQFF. The CDR3 DNA follows: TGTGCCAGTAGTATAGATATTCCCTATCCCCGAAATGAGCAGTTCTTC. The V and J genes are TRBV19 and TRBJ2-1, with no clear D. With 0 bases removed from V and 7 bases from J, the gap between germline ends came to 16 bases. The germline V gene encodes CDR1 LNHDA and CDR2 SQIVND (reference sequence). The CDR3 has 16 amino acids.

The CDR3 sequence: CASSPGGSGNQPQHF. CDR3 bases: TGTGCCAGTAGTCCAGGGGGCTCTGGGAATCAGCCCCAGCATTTT. This chain uses TRBV19 with TRBJ1-5; 8 nucleotides line up with TRBD1. After removal of 5 bases from V and 4 bases from J, the junction contained 7 bases not matched to a gene. Looked up from germline, CDR1 is LNHDA and CDR2 is SQIVND (reference sequence). This CDR3 comprises 15 residues.

The V gene is TRBV27, the J gene TRBJ2-2; 7 nucleotides align to TRBD2. Germline assignment: CDR1 MNHEY and CDR2 SMNVEV (reference sequence). The CDR3 spans 14 residues. With 3 bases clipped from V and 6 bases from J, the junction kept 4 bases outside the gene matches. The DNA of the CDR3 is TGTGCCAGCAGTTTGGGGGGGGAGGCCGGGGAGCTGTTTTTT. It specifies CASSLGGEAGELFF.